These 26 T cell receptor beta chains originate from one sample sequenced in a study of T cells in Graves' hyperthyroidism and ophthalmopathy. Amplified regions were TCR beta CDR3 sequences from RNA transcripts. The HTBI set primed first-round TCR CDR3 RT-PCR. TCRdb re-derived calls from the multiplex PCR reads in MiXCR, one entry per CDR3 protein. The table records hundreds of thousands of distinct CDR3 sequences, 12% to 15% of them present only once. The sample comprised blood. These receptor sequences come from a woman between 18 and 29 years old with Graves' hyperthyroidism.

This clonotype was counted ten times or more. This chain joins TRBV20-1 and TRBJ1-5; D uncertain. The CDR3 consists of 14 residues. Germline assignment: CDR1 DFQATT and CDR2 SNEGSKA (reference sequence). The germline V and J ends were trimmed by 6 bases and 6 bases, with 18 bases remaining between them. The CDR3 region has the DNA TGCAGTGCCATAACTGGGTCGGCGAGTCAGCCCCAGCATTTT. It specifies CSAITGSASQPQHF.

This clonotype appeared many times. The rearrangement joins TRBV11-3 to TRBJ2-5, with 9 bases that match TRBD2. Per the germline V gene, CDR1 is SGHNT and CDR2 is YENEEA. With V trimmed by 5 bases and J by 5 bases, 21 bases remained unmatched. This CDR3 is built from 19 residues. The CDR3 spells CASSRADRLAGRRWETQYF. For the CDR3, the DNA is TGTGCCAGCAGCCGCGCGGATAGGCTAGCGGGGCGGAGGTGGGAGACCCAGTACTTC.

This clonotype was recorded at least ten times. The chain recombines TRBV2 with TRBJ2-1; D not resolved. Trimming removed 4 bases from V and 4 bases from J, with 8 bases in between. The germline V gene encodes CDR1 SNHLY and CDR2 FYNNEI. CDR3 size: 13 residues. CDR3 loop: CASSAALYNEQFF. The CDR3 nucleotides read TGTGCCAGCAGTGCGGCACTATACAATGAGCAGTTCTTC.

This clonotype has a count of ten or more. This chain joins TRBV7-9 and TRBJ1-1; TRBD1 is a possible D gene (6 bases). Trimming cost V 4 bases and J 4 bases, with 16 bases left between them. CDR1 is SEHNR, CDR2 FQNEAQ, per germline (reference sequence). This CDR3 has 15 amino acids. Here the CDR3 reads CASSYRQDSGTEAFF. CDR3 DNA: TGTGCCAGCAGCTACCGACAGGACAGCGGCACTGAAGCTTTCTTT.

This clonotype occurred many times. The gene calls are TRBV7-8 and TRBJ1-1; TRBD1 is a possible D gene (6 bases). Per the germline V gene, CDR1 is SGHVS and CDR2 is FQNEAQ. The CDR3 covers 14 residues. The V gene lost 7 bases and the J gene lost 2 bases, with 14 bases spanning the gap. Here the CDR3 reads CASTRGDVNTEAFF. The CDR3, as DNA: TGTGCCAGCACGAGGGGGGATGTAAACACTGAAGCTTTCTTT.

This clonotype was seen many times. V is TRBV2 and J is TRBJ2-1; D possibly corresponds to TRBD1 (6 bases). The CDR3 is 15 amino acids. Looked up from germline, CDR1 is SNHLY and CDR2 is FYNNEI. V was cut by 3 bases and J by 5 bases, with 14 bases left in between. The CDR3 region has the DNA TGTGCCAGCAGTGATGGGGGCTGGGCCGACAATGAGCAGTTCTTC. Translated: CASSDGGWADNEQFF.

V is TRBV12-3 or TRBV12-4 and J is TRBJ2-1, with TRBD2 matching over 11 bases. The CDR3 runs to 17 residues. The trim removed 3 bases at V and 0 bases at J, leaving 4 bases unmatched. This CDR3 reads CASSFGLAGFSYNEQFF. The DNA of the CDR3 is TGTGCCAGCAGTTTTGGACTAGCGGGCTTCTCCTACAATGAGCAGTTCTTC.

This clonotype was observed at least ten times. The V gene is TRBV12-5, the J gene TRBJ2-7; the D is unclear. The CDR3 extends over 11 amino acids. V was shortened by 1 base and J by 7 bases, with 5 bases between the two germline ends. Germline V lookup: CDR1 LGHNT, CDR2 FRNRAP. The CDR3 DNA follows: TGTGCTAGTGGTTTGGGGGTAGAGCAGTACTTC. Encoded protein: CASGLGVEQYF.

This clonotype has ten or more counts. The chain has TRBV7-9 and TRBJ2-5, with no clear D. Germline V gene sequence: CDR1 SEHNR, CDR2 FQNEAQ (reference sequence). The CDR3 has 15 residues. V was clipped by 0 bases and J by 2 bases, with 10 bases between them. CDR3 DNA sequence: TGTGCCAGCAGCTTAGCAGCTTCAGGACAAGAGACCCAGTACTTC. Protein product: CASSLAASGQETQYF.

J is TRBJ2-7 and V is TRBV14; 7 nucleotides agree with TRBD2. This CDR3 is built from 16 residues. Trimming at V came to 1 base and at J to 5 bases, leaving 11 bases not matched to a gene. Germline V gene lookup returns CDR1 SGHDN and CDR2 FVKESK. As DNA, the CDR3 is TGTGCCAGCAGCCAAGTGACGTGGGCGGGAGACCACGAGCAGTACTTC. It translates to CASSQVTWAGDHEQYF.

This rearrangement joins TRBV19 to TRBJ2-5; D unclear. Germline lookup yields CDR1 LNHDA and CDR2 SQIVND (reference sequence). V lost 1 base to trimming and J lost 2 bases, with 5 bases between them. This CDR3 spans 13 amino acids. In DNA, the CDR3 is TGTGCCAGTAGTATAGCCAGGCAAGAGACCCAGTACTTC. Its protein is CASSIARQETQYF.

This clonotype was observed at least ten times. V is TRBV20-1 and J is TRBJ2-7, with 9 bases that match TRBD2. This CDR3 has 14 amino acids. Germline CDR1 is DFQATT and CDR2 is SNEGSKA (reference sequence). Trimming at V came to 6 bases and at J to 0 bases, leaving 6 bases not matched to a gene. The CDR3 sequence is CSAEISGSSYEQYF. The CDR3 bases are TGCAGTGCAGAGATTAGCGGGAGCTCCTACGAGCAGTACTTC.

As regards this clonotype: The junction departs from germline at one end; a sequencing error may be responsible. The rearrangement links TRBV7-2 to TRBJ2-5; 14 nucleotides line up with TRBD2. The length of the CDR3 is 16 residues. CDR1 is SGHTA and CDR2 is FQGNSA in the germline V gene. The CDR3 here is CASSRGLAGVVETQYF. Here the CDR3 DNA reads TGCGCCAGCAGCCGGGGACTAGCGGGAGTAGTTGAGACCCAGTACTTC.

This clonotype was seen only a few times. The V gene is TRBV20-1, the J gene TRBJ1-6; no clear D gene. Trimming removed 0 bases at V and 0 bases at J, with 12 bases between. CDR3 length equals 17 residues. Germline V CDR1 and CDR2: DFQATT, SNEGSKA (reference sequence). In DNA, the CDR3 is TGCAGTGCTAGAGATTCGGGTAAAGGCTCCTATAATTCACCCCTCCACTTT. Encoded protein: CSARDSGKGSYNSPLHF.

As regards this clonotype: It may be a read error: a sequence one base away is much more abundant. The chain uses TRBV7-8 and TRBJ2-1; 9 bases agree with TRBD2. The DNA end favors TRBJ2-7, so the J call may be wrong. The CDR3 covers 15 residues. Germline loops: CDR1 SGHVS, CDR2 FQNEAQ. CDR3 sequence (DNA): TGTGCCAGCAGCTCGGCCGGGACTAGCATTAGTGAGCAGTACTTC. It translates to CASSSAGTSISEQYF.

J is TRBJ1-2 and V is TRBV28; tentative D call: TRBD1 (5 bases). Germline values: CDR1 MDHEN, CDR2 SYDVKM. Trimming took off 5 bases at V and 0 bases at J, with 13 bases between the two ends. The CDR3 is 15 amino acids. The CDR3 coding sequence is TGTGCCAGCAGTCCGTGGGACCGCCCTAACTATGGCTACACCTTC. The encoded protein is CASSPWDRPNYGYTF.

This chain joins TRBV29-1 and TRBJ1-2; 7 bases map to TRBD1. The V gene's germline CDR1 is SQVTM and CDR2 ANQGSEA. V lost 7 bases and J lost 8; bases outside the gene matches: 25. The CDR3 consists of 17 residues. CDR3 sequence: CSARGPQHRGPATGYTF. The CDR3 DNA reads TGCAGCGCCCGGGGTCCTCAACACAGGGGACCCGCGACGGGCTACACCTTC. Full variable domain (rest looked up from reference TRBV29-1 and TRBJ1-2): SAVISQKPSRDICQRGTSLTIQCQVDSQVTMMFWYRQQPGQSLTLIATANQGSEATYESGFVIDKFPISRPNLTFSTLTVSNMSPEDSSIYLCSARGPQHRGPATGYTFGSGTRLTVV.

About this clonotype: Since a much larger clone is just one base distant, this may be a read error. The genes are TRBV20-1 and TRBJ2-7, with no clear D. Between the trimmed V and J ends, which lost 0 bases and 7 bases, there was a span of 10 bases. This CDR3 contains 12 residues. Germline V gene data show CDR1 as DFQATT and CDR2 as SNEGSKA (reference sequence). The CDR3 loop reads CSARDDGGEQYF. The CDR3 nucleotides read TGCAGTGCTAGAGATGACGGCGGTGAGCAGTACTTC.

In its sample, this clonotype was seen a few times. The rearrangement joins TRBV3-1 to TRBJ2-3, with D perhaps TRBD1 (6 bases). The CDR3 length is 16 residues. V was shortened by 2 bases and J by 4 bases, with 16 bases between the two germline ends. Per the germline V gene, CDR1 is LGHDT and CDR2 is YNNKEL (reference sequence). CDR3 coding DNA: TGTGCCAGCAGCCAACAGGGGCGACTATCCTCAGATACGCAGTATTTT. It translates to CASSQQGRLSSDTQYF.

The chain couples TRBV5-6 to TRBJ1-6; D unclear. The length of the CDR3 is 13 residues. V shed 2 bases and J shed 10 bases, with 10 bases lying between them. Germline V gene lookup returns CDR1 SGHDT and CDR2 YYEEEE. This CDR3 is CASSFTRRSPLHF. The CDR3 nucleotides are TGTGCCAGCAGCTTCACGAGGCGATCACCCCTCCACTTT.

This clonotype was picked up many times. The chain carries TRBV2 and TRBJ1-4; 9 nucleotides agree with TRBD1. Unmatched junction bases numbered 3, after V lost 11 bases and J lost 5 bases. Germline-derived CDR1 and CDR2 are SNHLY and FYNNEI. The CDR3 extends over 12 amino acids. The CDR3, as DNA: TGTGCCGGGACAGGGAACAATGAAAAACTGTTTTTT. This encodes CAGTGNNEKLFF. Based on the CDR3 plus reference TRBV2 and TRBJ1-4, the full variable domain is EPEVTQTPSHQVTQMGQEVILRCVPISNHLYFYWYRQILGQKVEFLVSFYNNEISEKSEIFDDQFSVERPDGSNFTLKIRSTKLEDSAMYFCAGTGNNEKLFFGSGTQLSVL.

CDR3 DNA: TGTGCCAGCAGCTTAGGGGGGGGTTATGGACAGTACAATGAGCAGTTCTTC. Translated: CASSLGGGYGQYNEQFF. The rearrangement joins TRBV7-9 to TRBJ2-1; tentative D call: TRBD2 (7 bases). CDR3 size: 17 residues. CDR1 is SEHNR and CDR2 is FQNEAQ in the germline V gene (reference sequence). Trimming took 1 base from V and 4 from J, leaving 17 bases between them.

The V gene is TRBV10-3, the J gene TRBJ2-5; D possibly matches TRBD1 or TRBD2 (5 bases each). The CDR3 is made up of 12 amino acids. Deletions cut 11 bases from V and 5 bases from J, with 15 bases between. CDR1 is ENHRY and CDR2 is SYGVKD in the germline V gene. The CDR3 DNA reads TGTGCCGTGCTATGGGGGTTGGAGACCCAGTACTTC. This encodes CAVLWGLETQYF.

There are a few counts of this clonotype. This chain joins TRBV2 and TRBJ2-7, with 9 bases fitting TRBD1. Per the germline V gene, CDR1 is SNHLY and CDR2 is FYNNEI. J gave up 3 bases and V 5 bases, and 8 bases lay outside the gene matches. This CDR3 has 15 residues. The CDR3 region is CASSNQQGAGYEQYF. As DNA, the CDR3 is TGTGCCAGCAGTAACCAACAGGGGGCGGGCTACGAGCAGTACTTC.

This clonotype was observed at least ten times. The chain uses TRBV7-9 and TRBJ2-3; the match to TRBD2 covers 9 bases. V lost 5 bases and J lost 4; bases outside the gene matches: 4. CDR1 is SEHNR, CDR2 FQNEAQ, per germline (reference sequence). The length of the CDR3 is 14 residues. Written as DNA, the CDR3 is TGTGCCAGCAGCCCCCAGCGGGAGGCAGATACGCAGTATTTT. This codes for CASSPQREADTQYF.

The sample holds a few counts of this clonotype. The V and J genes are TRBV6-1 and TRBJ1-2; TRBD1 agrees at 7 bases. After removal of 4 bases from V and 4 bases from J, the junction contained 3 bases not matched to a gene. The CDR3 spans 13 residues. Germline V gene data show CDR1 as MNHNS and CDR2 as SASEGT. CDR3 nucleotides: TGTGCCAGCAGTGGAACAGGGGCCTATGGCTACACCTTC. Amino acids: CASSGTGAYGYTF.